This T cell receptor (beta chain) was identified in a study of CD8+CD57+ T cells in acquired aplastic anemia. For CDR3 and TCR beta VDJ profiling, genomic DNA was the template used. TCRdb fed the reads into MiXCR, producing one record per CDR3 protein. The sample consists of approximately 95,000 distinct CDR3 sequences, 55% to 80% of them appearing once. All patients picked for sequencing had shown, by flow cytometry, an expansion of CD8+CD57+ cells. The length of the CDR3 is 12 residues. CDR1 and CDR2 from the germline V gene are SNHLY and FYNNEI. The junction had 5 bases not matched to a gene; V was cut back by 10 bases and J by 6 bases.

Sequencing used sorted CD4+, CD8+, or CD8+CD57+ T cells (not recorded which) from PBMCs. The V call is TRBV2, the J call TRBJ1-2; 10 nucleotides agree with TRBD1. This TCR was recovered from a human donor with aplastic anemia. This CDR3 reads CATKTGGNGYTF. DNA of the CDR3: TGTGCCACCAAGACAGGGGGCAATGGCTACACCTTC.